This T cell receptor beta chain was recorded in a study of response to subunit inactivated influenza vaccine. Note on this clonotype: Its antigen is unidentified.

Via MiXCR, TCRdb re-called the RT-PCR reads, giving one row per CDR3 protein. Among around 750,000 distinct CDR3 sequences listed, over 20% were seen once. Points from the study as a whole: Only a handful of new T cells, the authors suggested, are recruited with each seasonal influenza vaccination.

The germline V gene has CDR1 SGHTA and CDR2 FQGNSA. CDR3 length equals 15 residues. V lost 4 bases, J lost 5 bases, and 18 bases lay in between. This material consisted of PBMCs from blood, taken about 5 days after vaccination. The chain recombines TRBV7-2 with TRBJ2-7; possibly TRBD1 or TRBD2 for D (6 bases each). The sequence came from a man over 45 who received an inactivated influenza vaccine. The CDR3: CASSSGGTNFNEQYF. CDR3 DNA: TGTGCCAGCAGCTCCGGAGGGACAAACTTCAACGAGCAGTACTTC.